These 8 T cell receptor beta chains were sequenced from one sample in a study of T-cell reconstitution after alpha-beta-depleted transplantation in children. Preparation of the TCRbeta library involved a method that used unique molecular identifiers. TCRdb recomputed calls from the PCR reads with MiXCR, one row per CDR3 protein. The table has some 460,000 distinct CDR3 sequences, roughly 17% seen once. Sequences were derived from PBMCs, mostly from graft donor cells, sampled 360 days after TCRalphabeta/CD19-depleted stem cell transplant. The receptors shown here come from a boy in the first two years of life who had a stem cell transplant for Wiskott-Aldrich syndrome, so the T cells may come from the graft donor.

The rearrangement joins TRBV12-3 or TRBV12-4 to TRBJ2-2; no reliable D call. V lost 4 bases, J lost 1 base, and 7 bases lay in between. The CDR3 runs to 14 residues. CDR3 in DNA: TGTGCCAGCAGTTCCCACTGGAACACCGGGGAGCTGTTTTTT. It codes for CASSSHWNTGELFF.

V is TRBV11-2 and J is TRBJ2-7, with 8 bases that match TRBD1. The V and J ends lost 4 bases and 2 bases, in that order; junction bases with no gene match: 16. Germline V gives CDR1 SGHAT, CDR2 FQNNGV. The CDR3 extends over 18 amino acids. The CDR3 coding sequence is TGTGCCAGCAGCTCAGGTCCGGGGCGGGGACAGGTCCCCTACGAGCAGTACTTC. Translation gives CASSSGPGRGQVPYEQYF.

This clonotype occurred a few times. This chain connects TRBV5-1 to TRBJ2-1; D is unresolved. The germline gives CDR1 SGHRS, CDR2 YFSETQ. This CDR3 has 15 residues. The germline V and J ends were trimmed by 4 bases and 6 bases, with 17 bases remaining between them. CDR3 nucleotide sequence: TGCGCCAGCAGCCCGGACCTCGTGGGAACCAATGAGCAGTTCTTC. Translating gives CASSPDLVGTNEQFF.

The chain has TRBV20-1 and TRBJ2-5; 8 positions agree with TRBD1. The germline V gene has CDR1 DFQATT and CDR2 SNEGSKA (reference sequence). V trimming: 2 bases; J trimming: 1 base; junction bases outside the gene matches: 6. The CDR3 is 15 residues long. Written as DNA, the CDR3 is TGCAGTGCTAGACCTTCCGGGACAGGCCAAGAGACCCAGTACTTC. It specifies CSARPSGTGQETQYF.

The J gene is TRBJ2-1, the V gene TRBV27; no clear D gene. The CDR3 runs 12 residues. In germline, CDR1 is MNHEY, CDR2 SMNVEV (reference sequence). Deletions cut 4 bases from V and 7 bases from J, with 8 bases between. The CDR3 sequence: CASSYTRNEQFF. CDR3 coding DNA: TGTGCCAGCAGTTATACAAGAAATGAGCAGTTCTTC.

For the CDR3, the DNA is TGCAGTGCTAGACACACAACAGGAGTCTACGAGCAGTACTTC. It translates to CSARHTTGVYEQYF. The genes are TRBV20-1 and TRBJ2-7, with TRBD1 as a possible D gene (5 bases). Trimming took off 2 bases at V and 3 bases at J, with 14 bases between the two ends. The length of the CDR3 is 14 residues. CDR1 is DFQATT and CDR2 is SNEGSKA in the germline V gene (reference sequence).

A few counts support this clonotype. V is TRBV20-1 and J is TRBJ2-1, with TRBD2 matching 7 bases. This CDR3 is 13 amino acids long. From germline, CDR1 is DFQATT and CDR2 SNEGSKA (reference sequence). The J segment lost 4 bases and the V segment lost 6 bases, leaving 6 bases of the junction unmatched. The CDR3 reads CSARTSRYNEQFF. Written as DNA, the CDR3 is TGCAGTGCCAGGACTAGTAGGTACAATGAGCAGTTCTTC.

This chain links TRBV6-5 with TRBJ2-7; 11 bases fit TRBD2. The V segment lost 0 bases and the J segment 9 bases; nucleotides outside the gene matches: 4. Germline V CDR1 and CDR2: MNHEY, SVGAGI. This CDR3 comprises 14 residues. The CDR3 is CASSYSTSGSGQYF. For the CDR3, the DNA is TGTGCCAGCAGTTACTCTACTAGCGGGAGCGGGCAGTACTTC.